In this sample, the clone carrying this TCR beta chain turned up a few times. These data come from a study of blood T cell repertoires in COVID-19. Across the study: Specimens from acute and convalescent COVID-19 originated in the United States, Italy and Spain. Sources were T cells, B-cell-depleted T cells, or PBMCs; the material itself was cDNA or gDNA.

CDR1 LGHDT and CDR2 YNNKEL come from the germline V gene (reference sequence). The V gene lost 1 base and the J gene lost 1 base, with 4 bases spanning the gap. The CDR3 is made up of 13 amino acids. As handled by the study authors: Nucleated cell number was recorded as an estimate derived from reference gene primer amplification. The method was immunoSEQ multiplex PCR; TCRdb's version includes in-frame clones alone and lacks a portion of them. From that table come the V and J calls and clone size; the DNA was used to work out D and trimming. The table has about 38,000 clones, over 80% seen once. This sequence was found in a human donor in a cohort sampled during active COVID-19. The rearrangement joins TRBV3-1 (or the pseudogene TRBV3-2) to TRBJ1-1, with D unresolved. Sequencing was done on a sample of peripheral blood. The CDR3 is CASSQVQNTEAFF. In DNA form, the CDR3 reads TGTGCCAGCAGCCAAGTACAGAACACTGAAGCTTTCTTT.